Listed here are 8 T cell receptor beta chains from one sample, sequenced in a study of T cell responses to AZD1222 COVID-19 vaccine. Assay: immunoSEQ multiplex PCR; the TCRdb copy retains only in-frame clones and omits some. There are some 110,000 clones in the sample; 88% occur only once, and 9.1% lies in the top ten. Sequenced here: peripheral blood, sampled on day 0 of AZD1222 vaccination. These receptors were obtained from an adult in good health.

CDR3: CASSGQGQPNQPQHF. CDR3 nucleotides: TGTGCCAGCAGTGGTCAGGGACAGCCCAATCAGCCCCAGCATTTT. The gene calls are TRBV2 and TRBJ1-5; 7 bases fit TRBD1. Germline assignment: CDR1 SNHLY and CDR2 FYNNEI. This CDR3 spans 15 amino acids. The ends lost 4 bases at V and 3 bases at J; junction bases unmatched: 6.

The chain employs TRBV4-3 and TRBJ2-1, with 9 bases matching TRBD1. Germline CDR1 reads LGHNA; CDR2 reads YSLEER. V dropped 0 bases and J dropped 7; count of bases not matched to a gene: 7. This CDR3 region has 16 residues. CDR3 sequence (DNA): TGCGCCAGCAGCCAAGAGTCCGGACAGGGGAGTAATGAGCAGTTCTTC. Encoded protein: CASSQESGQGSNEQFF.

The CDR3 sequence is CAWSSFSNQPQHF. CDR3 sequence (DNA): TGTGCCTGGAGTTCGTTTAGCAATCAGCCCCAGCATTTT. The chain joins TRBV30 to TRBJ1-5; D is undetermined. V lost 2 bases and J 0 bases, leaving 5 bases between the germline ends. Germline values: CDR1 GTSNPN, CDR2 SVGIG (reference sequence). CDR3 length: 13 residues.

This sequence joins TRBV6-1 and TRBJ2-1, with 8 bases that match TRBD2. CDR1 is MNHNS, CDR2 SASEGT, per germline. J gave up 0 bases and V 6 bases, and 4 bases lay outside the gene matches. The CDR3 extends over 15 amino acids. CDR3 in DNA: TGTGCCAGCAGATTAGCGGGGAGCTCCTACAATGAGCAGTTCTTC. Its protein product is CASRLAGSSYNEQFF.

The chain joins TRBV28 to TRBJ2-7; 7 nucleotides line up with TRBD2. The ends lost 3 bases at V and 1 base at J; junction bases unmatched: 15. The V gene's germline CDR1 is MDHEN and CDR2 SYDVKM. The length of the CDR3 is 18 residues. The chain's CDR3 is CASSLGGWWRESSYEQYF. CDR3 sequence (DNA): TGTGCCAGCAGTTTGGGTGGTTGGTGGCGGGAGTCTTCCTACGAGCAGTACTTC.

The V gene is TRBV5-3, the J gene TRBJ1-4, with unresolved D. TRBV5-3 is annotated as an ORF whose role is uncertain. Between the trimmed V and J ends, which lost 2 bases and 4 bases, there was a span of 12 bases. This CDR3 is 15 amino acids long. DNA for the CDR3: TGTGCCAGAAGCTTCGTGTGGGAGTATAATGAAAAACTGTTTTTT. It translates to CARSFVWEYNEKLFF.

For the CDR3, the DNA is TGTGCCACCAGCAGAGAATTACCCTGGCAGGGAATCGCAGGAGAGCAGTTCTTC. Amino acid sequence: CATSRELPWQGIAGEQFF. This rearrangement joins TRBV15 to TRBJ2-1, with D perhaps matching TRBD1 (5 bases). The germline CDR1 and CDR2 sequences are LNHNV and YYDKDF (reference sequence). With 0 bases removed from V and 10 bases from J, the gap between germline ends came to 25 bases. The CDR3 is 18 residues long.

The V and J genes are TRBV4-2 and TRBJ2-7; no definite D call. This CDR3 has 14 residues. From germline, CDR1 is LGHNA and CDR2 YNFKEQ. Trimming took off 0 bases at V and 7 bases at J, with 13 bases between the two ends. Written as DNA, the CDR3 is TGTGCCAGCAGCCAAGAGGCCACCCTGACGGAGCAGTACTTC. The encoded protein is CASSQEATLTEQYF.